Detailed here is one T cell receptor (beta chain). This clone was picked up a small number of times. It has no known antigen specificity. Per-nucleotide qualities are absent, and no much larger clonotype sits a single base away. Compared with germline, V lacks 5 bases and J lacks 1 base; bases without a gene match: 0. From its cysteine to its phenylalanine, the CDR3 spans 15 amino acids. The entry retains the CDR3 DNA only, 45 bases that are in frame from base 1. CDR1 and CDR2, per the germline V gene, are SGHVS and FQNEAQ. The cohort comprised some 730 healthy bone marrow donors. At the time of sampling, all cohort members were nominally healthy, though unrecorded immune exposures were likely present. The donor tested CMV seronegative, placing the donor among the roughly 350 seronegative members of the cohort. A peripheral blood sample was collected from each donor, and TCR beta sequencing was performed on peripheral blood mononuclear cells. The Qiagen DNeasy Blood Extraction Kit was used to extract genomic DNA from the blood cell samples.

These data originate in a study of cytomegalovirus exposure and HLA in healthy donors (dated 2017 in TCRdb). Broadly, across the study: An earlier analysis of about 530 of the donors reported approximately 260 Gb of sequence data and roughly 120 million unique TCR beta sequences obtained from approximately 180 million T cells. An early release covering about 600 HLA-typed donors comprised about 320 gigabases of sequencing data and some 79 million unique TCR sequences. Of the 398 genotyped donors, approximately 83% fell in the genetic ancestry cluster associated with self-reported Caucasian donors. The aim of the study was to test whether cataloging public T cell receptors could identify signatures of past pathogen exposure. The study used immunosequencing to profile the T cell repertoires of approximately 630 subjects and linked those repertoires to cytomegalovirus serostatus. Besides the first cohort of some 670 subjects, a separate validation cohort made up of 120 different subjects was used. To predict cytomegalovirus infection status, the study brought together high-throughput TCR immunosequencing, statistical association of individual TCRs with disease status, and machine learning. A later analysis re-analyzed previously published TCR beta repertoires from approximately 670 donors and added high-resolution HLA genotyping to study TCR occurrence patterns. Rather than using new phenotypic data, the later analysis identified candidate immune exposures from TCR beta sequences and from how often those sequences occurred across donors. To decide whether each TCR beta V gene segment behaved as functional or pseudogenic, an earlier analysis of some 580 of the donors relied on high-throughput TCR beta sequencing. Alongside the repertoire data, information on donor age, sex, ethnicity and CMV serostatus was compiled. Genome-wide SNP genotypes for about 55% of the 666 donors were used in a later genetic analysis, which treated that subset as a discovery cohort. Every discovery cohort repertoire had been produced on one sequencing platform. HLA typing covered class I and class II loci at four-digit resolution. The number of typed donors differed by locus: roughly 629-640 for A, B, C, DRB1 and DQB1; approximately 530 for DQA1; over 600 for DPA1; and some 470 for DPB1. Several DR-DQ haplotypes were handled as single units for association and clustering because linkage in the cohort was strong. Among around 400 genotyped donors of the cohort, an average of around 240,000 unique TCR beta nucleotide sequences were sequenced per donor, roughly 18% of them non-productive. Findings and caveats that apply to the study as a whole: In a later analysis, 16,951 TCR beta sequences were associated with specific HLA alleles at a false discovery rate of 0.05. In an earlier analysis of 450 to 750 of the donors, most TCR beta V segments appeared in productive rearrangements about 87% or about 30% of the time, broadly matching IMGT annotations. A cluster of highly shared sequence variants was judged likely to represent a technical artifact of the sequencing pipeline. A further reported finding was that TCR beta sequences accurately predicted the HLA-A and HLA-B alleles for most subjects in the first cohort. In vitro tests confirmed that three of the cytomegalovirus-associated TCR beta chains recognize cytomegalovirus antigens. Correlated functional status among segregating V segments might be attributable to linkage disequilibrium, but an unknown experimental factor could not be ruled out. The classifier was reported to diagnose cytomegalovirus status with high specificity and sensitivity in both the original and validation cohorts. Roughly uniform sequencing depth across donors was assumed in presence/absence analyses, although this assumption may not hold. Because the 87-base-pair reads could not distinguish some IMGT-functional V segments, including TRBV6-2 and TRBV6-3, those segments were excluded. In a later analysis, several top co-occurrence clusters were reported to appear linked to parvovirus B19, influenza, CMV and Epstein-Barr virus. A later analysis found that HLA-associated TCR beta chains were more clonally expanded and had lower generation probabilities than equally common non-associated chains. A total of around 150 TCR beta chains were listed by the study as associated with cytomegalovirus. The authors suggested that the approach could potentially be extended to other disease states and immunological phenotypes. Most TCR sequences were seen in very few donors, while some public TCRs were found in many individuals. A later genetic analysis associated a missense DCLRE1C variant with V-gene and J-gene trimming of TCR beta chains, and an independent cohort replicated the association. Because counts were too low, 15 or so rarely observed V segments, including chromosome 9 orphons, were excluded from the earlier analysis of 587 of the donors. The only immune exposure information available for the cohort was CMV serostatus. Most CMV-associated TCR beta chains appeared to be HLA-restricted in a later analysis, and the HLA associations seemed to be driven largely by CMV exposure. A later analysis found that TCR association rates varied across HLA loci, with DRB1 alleles showing the most associated TCRs and HLA-C alleles the fewest. Strong co-occurrence of HLA alleles, especially DR and DQ, made assigning TCR associations to individual alleles difficult. Compared with the 666-donor mean, donors in an Asian-associated ancestry cluster had fewer N-insertions in productive TCRs, according to a later genetic analysis. In this cohort, only TCR beta chains were sequenced, and detectable features were limited by the absence of alpha or paired-chain data. HLA typing was unavailable for some donors at each locus, so association tests used only the typed subset.

Library method: the immunoSEQ multiplex PCR assay. A mixture of 60 forward primers for TCR Vbeta segments and 13 reverse primers for TCR Jbeta segments was used in the multiplex PCR. Amplification of the CDR3 region of rearranged TCR beta genes was performed with a multiplex PCR assay on genomic DNA. The amplified TCR beta libraries were sequenced on the Illumina HiSeq System as 87-base-pair reads. On the study's bioinformatics: A later analysis counted approximately 84 million unique TCR beta chains across the 666 repertoires, and approximately 11 million of these chains were shared by at least two donors. A nearest-neighbor algorithm error-corrected the raw reads and collapsed the reads into unique sequences, merging closely related sequences to remove PCR and sequencing errors. V, D and J gene segments were assigned by aligning CDR3 sequences to IMGT reference sequences. Each retained sequence needed at least a six-nucleotide match to both a V gene segment and a J gene segment. A rearrangement was called productive if the CDR3 had no stop codons and remained in frame with V and J, and every other rearrangement was called non-productive. CDR3 was defined by IMGT convention, running from the second conserved V-encoded cysteine to the conserved J-encoded phenylalanine. The earlier analysis of around 640 of the donors excluded sequences that lacked an unambiguous match to a single V gene segment. An earlier analysis of about 600 of the donors called V segments functional above 56.7% productive rearrangements and segregating when the between-donor standard deviation exceeded 5%. A statistical classification framework was developed to diagnose cytomegalovirus status using the catalog of TCR beta chain sequences. A later analysis assigned V and J genes by comparing TCR nucleotide sequences with IMGT/GENE-DB human TR gene sequences. The TCRdist pipeline was used in a later analysis to assign CDR3 sequences and most-parsimonious VDJ recombination scenarios. In a later analysis, every TCR beta chain was defined by the combination of its CDR3 amino acid sequence and its V-gene family, and reads without a unique V-gene family were dropped. In a later analysis, approximately 640 highly shared, low-generation-probability nucleotide sequences were removed to address suspected cross-contamination and a sequencing artifact. For each public chain, a later analysis derived a clonal expansion index from normalized ranks of inferred template counts within each repertoire. Generation probabilities in a later analysis came from a VDJ recombination model fitted to out-of-frame rearrangements, and those results were checked against IGoR. Hypergeometric tests were used in a later analysis to score TCR-TCR, TCR-HLA and TCR-CMV co-occurrence, with a repertoire-size bias correction applied to the TCR pairs. To estimate false discovery rates, a later analysis permuted the HLA or CMV assignments 20 times. In a later analysis, co-occurring TCRs were grouped using DBSCAN, with TCRdist sequence similarity added in when clustering inside HLA-allele-positive subsets. For co-occurrence clustering, repertoires with fewer than 30,000 or more than 120,000 public chains were excluded, along with several repertoires with anomalous nucleotide sharing. Imported from immuneACCESS, the table was reduced by TCRdb to in-frame sequences with V and J called. These copies leave out some clones; in studies compared against another copy, an unresolved V gene accounts for under half, and the cause of the remainder is not known. V and J calls and clone size are given by that table; D and trimming were obtained from the DNA. Recorded for this sample are 150,000 or so clones; about 75% of them occurred a single time. About 3.5% of the sample goes to the ten largest clones.

This receptor was identified in a man aged 40-49 years in good health and CMV-seronegative. Sequenced material: PBMCs. This receptor chain uses TRBV7-8 and TRBJ2-3, and TRBD2 matches 13 of the central bases. CDR3 loop: CASSGTSGGTDTQYF. DNA sequence: TGTGCCAGCAGCGGGACTAGCGGGGGCACAGATACGCAGTATTTT.